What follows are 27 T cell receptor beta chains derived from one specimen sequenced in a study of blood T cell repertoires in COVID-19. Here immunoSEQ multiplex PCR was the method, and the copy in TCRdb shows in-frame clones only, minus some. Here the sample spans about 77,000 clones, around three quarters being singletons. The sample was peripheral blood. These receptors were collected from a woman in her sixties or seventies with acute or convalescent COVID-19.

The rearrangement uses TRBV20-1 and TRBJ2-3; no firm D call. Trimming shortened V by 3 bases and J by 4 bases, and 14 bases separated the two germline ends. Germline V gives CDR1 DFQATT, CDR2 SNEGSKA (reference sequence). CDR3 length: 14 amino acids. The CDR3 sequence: CSASPAAGSDTQYF. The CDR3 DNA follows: TGCAGTGCTAGTCCGGCGGCCGGGTCAGATACGCAGTATTTT.

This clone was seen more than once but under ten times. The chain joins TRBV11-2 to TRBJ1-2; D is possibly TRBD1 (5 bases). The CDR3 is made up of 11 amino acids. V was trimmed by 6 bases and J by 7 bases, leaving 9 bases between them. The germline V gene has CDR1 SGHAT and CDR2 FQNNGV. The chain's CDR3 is CASRGPGGYTF. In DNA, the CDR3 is TGTGCCAGCAGGGGGCCGGGTGGCTACACCTTC.

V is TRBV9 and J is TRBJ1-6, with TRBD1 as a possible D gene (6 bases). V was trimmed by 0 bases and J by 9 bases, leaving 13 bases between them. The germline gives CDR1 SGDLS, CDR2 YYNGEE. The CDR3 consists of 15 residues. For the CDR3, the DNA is TGTGCCAGCAGCGTAGCTTACAGGGCTAGTTCACCCCTCCACTTT. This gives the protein CASSVAYRASSPLHF.

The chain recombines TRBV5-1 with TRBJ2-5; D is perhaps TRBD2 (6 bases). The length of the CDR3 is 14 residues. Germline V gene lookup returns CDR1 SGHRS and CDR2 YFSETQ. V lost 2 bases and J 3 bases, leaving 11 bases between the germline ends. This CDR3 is CASSFSRDEETQYF. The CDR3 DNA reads TGCGCCAGCAGCTTCTCGCGGGACGAAGAGACCCAGTACTTC.

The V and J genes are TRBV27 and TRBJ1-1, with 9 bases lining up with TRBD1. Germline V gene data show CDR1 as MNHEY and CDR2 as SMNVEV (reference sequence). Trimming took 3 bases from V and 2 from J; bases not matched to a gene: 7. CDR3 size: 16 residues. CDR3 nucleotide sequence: TGTGCCAGCAGTTTGTTGGACAGGGGTTCAAACACTGAAGCTTTCTTT. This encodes CASSLLDRGSNTEAFF.

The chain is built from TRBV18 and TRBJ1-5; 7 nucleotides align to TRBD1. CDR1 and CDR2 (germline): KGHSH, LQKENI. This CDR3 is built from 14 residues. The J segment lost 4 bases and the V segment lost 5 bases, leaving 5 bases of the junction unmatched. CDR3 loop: CASSSTGANQPQHF. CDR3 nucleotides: TGTGCCAGCTCATCTACAGGGGCTAATCAGCCCCAGCATTTT. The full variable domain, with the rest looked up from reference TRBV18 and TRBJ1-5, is NAGVMQNPRHLVRRRGQEARLRCSPMKGHSHVYWYRQLPEEGLKFMVYLQKENIIDESGMPKERFSAEFPKEGPSILRIQQVVRGDSAAYFCASSSTGANQPQHFGDGTRLSIL.

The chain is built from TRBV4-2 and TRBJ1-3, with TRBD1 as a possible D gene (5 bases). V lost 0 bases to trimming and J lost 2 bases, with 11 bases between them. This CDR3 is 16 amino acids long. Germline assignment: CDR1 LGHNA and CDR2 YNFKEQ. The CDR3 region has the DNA TGTGCCAGCAGCCAAGATCTAGTAGGGGCTGGAAACACCATATATTTT. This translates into CASSQDLVGAGNTIYF.

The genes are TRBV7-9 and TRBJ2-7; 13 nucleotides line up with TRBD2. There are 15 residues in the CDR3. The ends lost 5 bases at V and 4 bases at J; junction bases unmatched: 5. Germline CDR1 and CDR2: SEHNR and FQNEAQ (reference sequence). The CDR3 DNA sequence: TGTGCCAGCAGCCCAAGGACTAGCGGGGGTTACGAGCAGTACTTC. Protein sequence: CASSPRTSGGYEQYF.

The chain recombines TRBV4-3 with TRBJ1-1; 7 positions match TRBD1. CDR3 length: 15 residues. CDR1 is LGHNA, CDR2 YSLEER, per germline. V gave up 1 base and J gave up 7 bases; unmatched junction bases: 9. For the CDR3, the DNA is TGCGCCAGCAGCCAAGGAGACAGGGCGGCCTTTGAAGCTTTCTTT. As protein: CASSQGDRAAFEAFF.

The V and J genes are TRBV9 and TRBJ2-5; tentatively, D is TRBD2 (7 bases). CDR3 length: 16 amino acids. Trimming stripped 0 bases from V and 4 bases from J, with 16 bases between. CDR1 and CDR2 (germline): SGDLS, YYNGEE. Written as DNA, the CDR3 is TGTGCCAGCAGCGTAGGATGGGGGGGCGCGGGAGAGACCCAGTACTTC. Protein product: CASSVGWGGAGETQYF.

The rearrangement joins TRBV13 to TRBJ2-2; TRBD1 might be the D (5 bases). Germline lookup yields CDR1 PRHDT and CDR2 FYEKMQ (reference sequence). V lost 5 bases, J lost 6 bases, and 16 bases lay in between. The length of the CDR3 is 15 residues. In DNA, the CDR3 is TGTGCCAGCAGCCACCGCGAGATGGGGCCCGGGGAGCTGTTTTTT. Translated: CASSHREMGPGELFF.

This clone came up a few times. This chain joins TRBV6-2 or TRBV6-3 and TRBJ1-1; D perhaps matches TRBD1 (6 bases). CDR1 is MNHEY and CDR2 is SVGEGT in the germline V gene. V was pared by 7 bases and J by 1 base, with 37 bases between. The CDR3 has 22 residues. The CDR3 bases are TGTGCCAGCATCCCGTTTGTTAACGGCAGGGGAAGGTCTGAGGTCTCGAACACTGAAGCTTTCTTT. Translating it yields CASIPFVNGRGRSEVSNTEAFF.

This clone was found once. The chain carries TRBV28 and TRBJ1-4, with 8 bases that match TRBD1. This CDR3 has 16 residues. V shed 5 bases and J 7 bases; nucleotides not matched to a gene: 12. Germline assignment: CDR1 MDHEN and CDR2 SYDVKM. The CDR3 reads CASSGPDRGWGEKLFF. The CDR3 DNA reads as TGTGCCAGCAGTGGCCCCGACAGGGGATGGGGTGAAAAACTGTTTTTT.

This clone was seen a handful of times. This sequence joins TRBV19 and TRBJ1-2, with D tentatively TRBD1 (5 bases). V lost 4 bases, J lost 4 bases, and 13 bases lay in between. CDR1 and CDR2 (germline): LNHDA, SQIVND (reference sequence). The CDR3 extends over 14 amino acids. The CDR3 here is CASSTLGTAYGYTF. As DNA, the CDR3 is TGTGCCAGTAGTACCCTCGGGACTGCCTATGGCTACACCTTC.

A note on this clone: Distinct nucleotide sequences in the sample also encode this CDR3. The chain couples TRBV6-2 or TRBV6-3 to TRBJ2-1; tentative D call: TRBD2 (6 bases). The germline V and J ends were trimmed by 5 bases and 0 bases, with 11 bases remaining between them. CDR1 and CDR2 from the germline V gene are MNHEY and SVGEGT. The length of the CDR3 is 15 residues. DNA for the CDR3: TGTGCCAGCAGTCCCGGGGGAGGCTCCTACAATGAGCAGTTCTTC. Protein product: CASSPGGGSYNEQFF.

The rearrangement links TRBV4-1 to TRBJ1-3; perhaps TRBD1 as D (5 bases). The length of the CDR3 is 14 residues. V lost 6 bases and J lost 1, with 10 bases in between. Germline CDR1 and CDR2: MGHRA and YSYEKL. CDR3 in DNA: TGCGCCAGCAGTCTTACAGGTTCTGGAAACACCATATATTTT. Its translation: CASSLTGSGNTIYF.

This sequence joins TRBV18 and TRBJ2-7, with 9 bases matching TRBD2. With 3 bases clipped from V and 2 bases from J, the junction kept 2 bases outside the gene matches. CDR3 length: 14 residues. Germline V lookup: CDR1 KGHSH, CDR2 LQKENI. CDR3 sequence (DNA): TGTGCCAGCTCACCGATAGCGGGGGCCTACGAGCAGTACTTC. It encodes CASSPIAGAYEQYF.

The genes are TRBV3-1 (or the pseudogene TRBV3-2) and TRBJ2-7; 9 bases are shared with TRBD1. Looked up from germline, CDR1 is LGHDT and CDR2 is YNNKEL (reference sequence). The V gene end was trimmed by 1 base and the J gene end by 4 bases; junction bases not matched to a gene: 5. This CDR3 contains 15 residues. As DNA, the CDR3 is TGTGCCAGCAGCCAAGGGACAGGGGATTGGTACGAGCAGTACTTC. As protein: CASSQGTGDWYEQYF.

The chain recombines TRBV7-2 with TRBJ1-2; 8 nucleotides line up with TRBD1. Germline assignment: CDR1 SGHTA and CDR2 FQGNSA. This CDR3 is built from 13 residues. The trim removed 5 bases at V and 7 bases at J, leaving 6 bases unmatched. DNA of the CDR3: TGTGCCAGCAGCCAAGGACAGGGTGGTGGCTACACCTTC. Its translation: CASSQGQGGGYTF.

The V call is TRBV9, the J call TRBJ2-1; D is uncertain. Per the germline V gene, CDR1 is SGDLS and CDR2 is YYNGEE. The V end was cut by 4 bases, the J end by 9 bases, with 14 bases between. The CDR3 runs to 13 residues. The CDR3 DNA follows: TGTGCCAGCAGCCCGGCCCCCAGAGGTGAGCAGTTCTTC. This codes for CASSPAPRGEQFF.

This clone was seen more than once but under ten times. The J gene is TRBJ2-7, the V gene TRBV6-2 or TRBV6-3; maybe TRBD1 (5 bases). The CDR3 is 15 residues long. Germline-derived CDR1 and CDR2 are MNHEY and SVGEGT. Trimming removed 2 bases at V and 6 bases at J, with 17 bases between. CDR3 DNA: TGTGCCAGCAGTTACCGCGACAGCGACCTTGTCGAGCAGTACTTC. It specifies CASSYRDSDLVEQYF.

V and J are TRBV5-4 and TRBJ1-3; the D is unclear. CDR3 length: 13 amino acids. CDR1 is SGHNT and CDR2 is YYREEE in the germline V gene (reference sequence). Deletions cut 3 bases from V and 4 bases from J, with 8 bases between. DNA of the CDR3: TGTGCCAGCAGCTACCGTGGCGGAAACACCATATATTTT. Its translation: CASSYRGGNTIYF.

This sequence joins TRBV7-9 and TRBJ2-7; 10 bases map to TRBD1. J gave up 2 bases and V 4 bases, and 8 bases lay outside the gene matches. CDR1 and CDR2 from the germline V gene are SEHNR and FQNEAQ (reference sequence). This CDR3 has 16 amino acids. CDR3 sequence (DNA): TGTGCCAGCAGCTGGCTGACAGGGGGCGAAACCTACGAGCAGTACTTC. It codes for CASSWLTGGETYEQYF.

The CDR3 coding sequence is TGTGCCAGCAGCCCCGGGGTTGATAGCAATCAGCCCCAGCATTTT. Protein product: CASSPGVDSNQPQHF. The chain has TRBV6-6 and TRBJ1-5; D is uncertain. The V end lost 6 bases, the J end lost 0 bases, and 12 bases lay between the germline ends. This CDR3 has 15 residues. Germline CDR1 reads MNHNY; CDR2 reads SVGAGI (reference sequence).

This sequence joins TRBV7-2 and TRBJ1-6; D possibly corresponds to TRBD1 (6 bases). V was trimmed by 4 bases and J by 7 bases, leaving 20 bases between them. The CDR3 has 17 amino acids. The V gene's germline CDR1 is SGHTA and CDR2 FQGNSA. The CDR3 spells CASSSQSQGQGNSPLHF. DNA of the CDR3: TGTGCCAGCAGCTCTCAATCACAGGGTCAGGGCAATTCACCCCTCCACTTT.

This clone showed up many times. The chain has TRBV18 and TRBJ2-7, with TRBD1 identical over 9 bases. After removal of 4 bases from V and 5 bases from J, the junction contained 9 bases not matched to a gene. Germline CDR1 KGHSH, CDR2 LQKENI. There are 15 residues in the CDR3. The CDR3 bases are TGTGCCAGCTCACTTTCGGGGACAGGGAAGGACGAGCAGTACTTC. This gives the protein CASSLSGTGKDEQYF.

The CDR3 bases are TGTGCCAGCAGTTTAGGTCAGGGCTATGGCTACACCTTC. It yields the protein CASSLGQGYGYTF. The chain employs TRBV12-3 or TRBV12-4 and TRBJ1-2, with D possibly matching TRBD1 (5 bases). Trimming took 1 base from V and 4 from J, leaving 7 bases between them. The CDR3 has 13 amino acids.